These T cell receptor beta chains were read from a single sample in a study of technical replicates of blood from a handful of donors. The assay was immunoSEQ multiplex PCR, and TCRdb's table has in-frame clones only and misses some. The sample records 55,000 to 80,000 clones, under 90% being singletons. The sample taken for sequencing was PBMCs. These TCRs come from a human donor in good health. Some clones in this sample may be carry-over from other donors' samples. Both conserved end residues are part of each CDR3. D genes are given only for firm matches. Only part of the rows carry a size: once, few, many, or a class if the clone is expanded.

.	TRBV18	.	TRBJ1-2	TGTGCCAGCTCACCTCCCGGGGGTCACTATGGCTACACCTTC	CASSPPGGHYGYTF
TRBD1	TRBV27	.	TRBJ1-5	TGTGCCACCAAGGGACAGGGCGATAGCAATCAGCCCCAGCATTTT	CATKGQGDSNQPQHF
.	TRBV4-3	once	TRBJ2-3	TGCGCCAGCAGCCAAGCTTGGGAGAGCACAGATACGCAGTATTTT	CASSQAWESTDTQYF
.	TRBV4-2	.	TRBJ1-2	TGTGCCAGCAGCCCCATAGAAACCGGTGACAGACTCTATGGCTACACCTTC	CASSPIETGDRLYGYTF
TRBD2	TRBV4-3	.	TRBJ2-1	TGCGCCAGCAGCCCGGGGACGGGGGGGCATTCCTACAATGAGCAGTTCTTC	CASSPGTGGHSYNEQFF
TRBD2	TRBV6-1	.	TRBJ2-2	TGTGCCAGCAGTGCACTAGCGGGGGGAACCGGGGAGCTGTTTTTT	CASSALAGGTGELFF
TRBD1	TRBV7-2	.	TRBJ1-1	TGTGCCAGCAGCTCGGGACAGGGGGAAAGGGCTTTCTTT	CASSSGQGERAFF
.	TRBV19	.	TRBJ1-3	TGTGCCACCACATCAGGGACTTTTAAATGGGACACCATATATTTT	CATTSGTFKWDTIYF
.	TRBV5-1	.	TRBJ1-3	TGCGCCAGCAGCTTGGCAGGGCAAGATGGAAACACCATATATTTT	CASSLAGQDGNTIYF
TRBD1	TRBV10-3	.	TRBJ2-3	TGTGCCATCAGTGATCTCGGACAGGGGGCGCGAACAGATACGCAGTATTTT	CAISDLGQGARTDTQYF
.	TRBV13	.	TRBJ2-7	TGTGCCAGCAGCTTCGGGTCGCTGAGAGAGCAGTACTTC	CASSFGSLREQYF
.	TRBV18	.	TRBJ2-1	TGTGCCAGCTCATCATACGGGGGATATGAGCAGTTCTTC	CASSSYGGYEQFF
.	TRBV11-2	.	TRBJ2-1	TGTGCCAGCAGCTTAGATAGGATGGGGCCGGATGAGCAGTTCTTC	CASSLDRMGPDEQFF
.	TRBV19	.	TRBJ2-7	TGTGCCAGTAGTATGGGCAGGGTGGTACTCTACGAGCAGTACTTC	CASSMGRVVLYEQYF
.	TRBV4-1	.	TRBJ2-2	TGCGCCAGCAGCCAAGGGGGCAGGGACAAGAACACCGGGGAGCTGTTTTTT	CASSQGGRDKNTGELFF
.	TRBV7-9	.	TRBJ2-7	TGTGCCAGCAGCAGACAGTTCCCCTACGAGCAGTACTTC	CASSRQFPYEQYF
.	TRBV11-2	.	TRBJ2-2	TGTGCCAGCAGCTTAAATGTATTTATCGGGGAGCTGTTTTTT	CASSLNVFIGELFF
.	TRBV27	.	TRBJ1-6	TGTGCCAGCAGTTTGGGCGGGATTTCGGCACCCCTCCACTTT	CASSLGGISAPLHF
TRBD1	TRBV10-2	.	TRBJ1-1	TGCGCCAGCAGTAGACAGGGGCCCGAAGCTTTCTTT	CASSRQGPEAFF
.	TRBV5-4	few	TRBJ2-1	TGTGCCAGCAGCCGCTGGGAGAGCTCCTACAATGAGCAGTTCTTC	CASSRWESSYNEQFF
.	TRBV2	.	TRBJ1-1	TGTGCCAGCAGTGAAGTGGGGCAGGGGATACTAATGAACACTGAAGCTTTCTTT	CASSEVGQGILMNTEAFF
TRBD2	TRBV7-6	.	TRBJ2-1	TGTGCCAGCAGACCGGGAAGCGGGAGCTCCTACAATGAGCAGTTCTTC	CASRPGSGSSYNEQFF
.	TRBV5-6	.	TRBJ2-5	TGTGCCAGCAGCAGATATCGGCAAGAGACCCAGTACTTC	CASSRYRQETQYF
.	TRBV4-1	.	TRBJ1-3	TGCGCCAGCAGCCAGGGGAGCTCTGGAAACACCATATATTTT	CASSQGSSGNTIYF
.	TRBV18	.	TRBJ2-1	TGTGCCAGCTCACCACTTTCAGGGGTCGGTGAGCAGTTCTTC	CASSPLSGVGEQFF
.	TRBV19	.	TRBJ1-5	TGTGCCAGTAAGGCGGCGAGGTCCGCATTTCGCAATCAGCCCCAGCATTTT	CASKAARSAFRNQPQHF
.	TRBV6-5	.	TRBJ1-6	TGTGCCAGCAGTTACCAGCGTAATTCACCCCTCCACTTT	CASSYQRNSPLHF
.	TRBV30	.	TRBJ1-6	TGTGCCTGGAGTTCGACTGGCTTGACCCTCCACTTT	CAWSSTGLTLHF
TRBD1	TRBV19	once	TRBJ2-2	TGTGCCAGTAGTACCAGGACAGGGCAAAACACCGGGGAGCTGTTTTTT	CASSTRTGQNTGELFF
.	TRBV11-2	.	TRBJ2-1	TGTGCCAGCAGCTTCCAGGGGCCCAATGAGCAGTTCTTC	CASSFQGPNEQFF
.	TRBV2	few	TRBJ1-1	TGTGCCAGCACCTGGGACGGGAGTGAAGCTTTCTTT	CASTWDGSEAFF
.	TRBV7-9	.	TRBJ2-7	TGTGCCAGCAGCTTAGTGGGGGGGCCGGGCGAGCAGTACTTC	CASSLVGGPGEQYF
.	TRBV7-3	.	TRBJ1-2	TGTGCCAGCAGCTTAGAGAGAGTGGGCTACACCTTC	CASSLERVGYTF
.	TRBV5-1	.	TRBJ2-7	TGCGCCAGCAGCTTGGGAACAGGGCTTGGCGAGCAGTACTTC	CASSLGTGLGEQYF
.	TRBV4-1	.	TRBJ2-3	TGCGCCAGCAGCCAAGTACAGGGAGATACAGATACGCAGTATTTT	CASSQVQGDTDTQYF
TRBD1	TRBV27	.	TRBJ2-1	TGTGCCAGCAGTTTAGGCCCGGGACAGGGGTTCGGTGAGCAGTTCTTC	CASSLGPGQGFGEQFF
TRBD2	TRBV12-5	once	TRBJ2-5	TGTGCTAGTGGTTTTGGCGACGCAGCGGGGGAGACCCAGTACTTC	CASGFGDAAGETQYF
.	TRBV18	.	TRBJ1-5	TGTGCCAGCTCACCGGCCTCGGGGGGACCCCAGCATTTT	CASSPASGGPQHF
.	TRBV27	.	TRBJ2-7	TGTGCCAGCAGTTCACGGACAGCCGTGCCCTCCTACGAGCAGTACTTC	CASSSRTAVPSYEQYF
.	TRBV6-1	.	TRBJ1-4	TGTGCCAGCAGTGAACAACTAGGTCGGCCTAATGAAAAACTGTTTTTT	CASSEQLGRPNEKLFF
.	TRBV7-6	once	TRBJ2-5	TGTGCCAGCAGCGAGTCAGAGACCCAGTACTTC	CASSESETQYF
TRBD2	TRBV4-1	.	TRBJ2-7	TGCGCCAGCAGCCCTAGCGGGACTCCTCCCTACGAGCAGTACTTC	CASSPSGTPPYEQYF